A selection of T cell receptor beta chains follows, all from one sample in a study of T cell repertoires in cytomegalovirus infection. From the reads, TCRdb called clonotypes with MiXCR, one entry per CDR3 protein. The data hold approximately 350,000 distinct CDR3 sequences, with about 35% observed a single time. These receptors are not linked to any known antigen. Material: cultured PBMCs, obtained from culture after CMV antigen stimulation. The receptors stem from a human donor in good health (CMV status not recorded). Some clones in this sample may be carry-over from other donors' samples. The conserved cysteine and the conserved F or W are not part of the CDR3 here. The listing skips clone size in some rows; elsewhere it reads once, few, many or a size class.

clone size: NA
CDR3 length: 16
V gene: TRBV12-3/TRBV12-4
CDR3 protein: ASSTPTGGRAQKNEQF

clone size: many
CDR3 length: 12
V gene: TRBV7-8
CDR3 protein: ASSPRTAGNTIY

clone size: NA
CDR3 length: 13
V gene: TRBV7-2
CDR3 protein: ASSFHVASYNEQF

clone size: many
CDR3 length: 12
V gene: TRBV7-8
CDR3 protein: ASSLAFSYNEQF

clone size: few
CDR3 length: 13
V gene: TRBV7-8
CDR3 protein: ASSLNRQGPGELF

clone size: few
CDR3 length: 13
V gene: TRBV20-1
CDR3 protein: SASTLARRPYEQY

clone size: NA
CDR3 length: 13
V gene: TRBV12-3/TRBV12-4
CDR3 protein: ASRDDRGYGNTIY

clone size: few
CDR3 length: 12
V gene: TRBV2
CDR3 protein: ASSERETSDTQY

clone size: NA
CDR3 length: 9
V gene: TRBV12-5
CDR3 protein: ATSAYNEQF

clone size: NA
CDR3 length: 14
V gene: TRBV7-2
CDR3 protein: ASSLAFTGAGTEAF

clone size: few
CDR3 length: 15
V gene: TRBV4-3
CDR3 protein: ASSPKTLAGLTDTQY

clone size: few
CDR3 length: 12
V gene: TRBV20-1
CDR3 protein: SARDYRTQETQY

clone size: NA
CDR3 length: 10
V gene: TRBV7-3
CDR3 protein: ASSGNTGELF

clone size: NA
CDR3 length: 11
V gene: TRBV28
CDR3 protein: ASSFPGLGEAF

clone size: NA
CDR3 length: 10
V gene: TRBV20-1
CDR3 protein: SASLVADTQY

clone size: NA
CDR3 length: 13
V gene: TRBV5-1
CDR3 protein: ASSLAPADNYGYT

clone size: few
CDR3 length: 12
V gene: TRBV11-2
CDR3 protein: ASSLDPGGTEAF

clone size: few
CDR3 length: 14
V gene: TRBV12-3/TRBV12-4
CDR3 protein: ASSPPGQGSRRGYT

clone size: few
CDR3 length: 13
V gene: TRBV7-2
CDR3 protein: ASIAWLANPGELF

clone size: few
CDR3 length: 13
V gene: TRBV28
CDR3 protein: ASSLASASSYEQY

clone size: NA
CDR3 length: 12
V gene: TRBV7-9
CDR3 protein: ASSLIRERATLH

clone size: few
CDR3 length: 10
V gene: TRBV7-2
CDR3 protein: ASSQGWNEQF

clone size: NA
CDR3 length: 12
V gene: TRBV11-2
CDR3 protein: ASSPQLSTDTQY

clone size: NA
CDR3 length: 13
V gene: TRBV7-6
CDR3 protein: ASSQRQGGNQPQH

clone size: NA
CDR3 length: 12
V gene: TRBV5-1
CDR3 protein: ASSLVTTGDEAF

clone size: NA
CDR3 length: 17
V gene: TRBV19
CDR3 protein: ASSPRLANKGTNTGELF

clone size: NA
CDR3 length: 14
V gene: TRBV12-3/TRBV12-4
CDR3 protein: ASSEPGLAGHNEQF

clone size: NA
CDR3 length: 18
V gene: TRBV4-2
CDR3 protein: ASSPQGKGASGSLEETQY

clone size: NA
CDR3 length: 14
V gene: TRBV4-1
CDR3 protein: ASSEGSQVGNQPQH

clone size: few
CDR3 length: 14
V gene: TRBV7-9
CDR3 protein: ASSMSDSGINYGYT

clone size: few
CDR3 length: 15
V gene: TRBV7-9
CDR3 protein: ASSLGMGLAVKETQY

clone size: few
CDR3 length: 14
V gene: TRBV4-1
CDR3 protein: ASSLGDMTTKNIQY

clone size: NA
CDR3 length: 12
V gene: TRBV5-1
CDR3 protein: ASSPPMGLNEQF

clone size: NA
CDR3 length: 12
V gene: TRBV2
CDR3 protein: ASSGGRARETQY

clone size: many
CDR3 length: 12
V gene: TRBV7-9
CDR3 protein: ASSFYRGLWGYT

clone size: NA
CDR3 length: 11
V gene: TRBV6-5
CDR3 protein: ASSPEAATEAF

clone size: few
CDR3 length: 14
V gene: TRBV7-6
CDR3 protein: ASSVNRGRVKDTQY

clone size: NA
CDR3 length: 13
V gene: TRBV27
CDR3 protein: ASRKQGIGNQPQH

clone size: NA
CDR3 length: 12
V gene: TRBV28
CDR3 protein: ASSLPGQPYEQY

clone size: NA
CDR3 length: 16
V gene: TRBV5-1
CDR3 protein: ASSLGSDPTGKNEKLF

clone size: few
CDR3 length: 14
V gene: TRBV7-6
CDR3 protein: ASSSQGSANTGELF

clone size: few
CDR3 length: 11
V gene: TRBV7-3
CDR3 protein: ASSLMGDNEQF

clone size: NA
CDR3 length: 13
V gene: TRBV7-2
CDR3 protein: ASSLKAGEADTQY

clone size: NA
CDR3 length: 15
V gene: TRBV4-1
CDR3 protein: ASSQDRAVANTDTQY

clone size: few
CDR3 length: 11
V gene: TRBV19
CDR3 protein: ASSLREYSPLH

clone size: NA
CDR3 length: 11
V gene: TRBV7-2
CDR3 protein: ASRTGGGDEQY

clone size: few
CDR3 length: 10
V gene: TRBV10-3
CDR3 protein: AISSILDTIY

clone size: NA
CDR3 length: 11
V gene: TRBV20-1
CDR3 protein: SAIPSAAYEQY

clone size: few
CDR3 length: 14
V gene: TRBV24-1
CDR3 protein: ATSDEGLAMKNEQF

clone size: NA
CDR3 length: 13
V gene: TRBV4-3
CDR3 protein: ASSHPDRAGTEAF

clone size: few
CDR3 length: 10
V gene: TRBV11-2
CDR3 protein: ASSSGYGEQF

clone size: NA
CDR3 length: 15
V gene: TRBV7-9
CDR3 protein: ASSGSGEAETDYGYT

clone size: NA
CDR3 length: 12
V gene: TRBV7-6
CDR3 protein: ASVLAGEGETQY

clone size: NA
CDR3 length: 13
V gene: TRBV19
CDR3 protein: ASSARSVSPDTQY

clone size: NA
CDR3 length: 12
V gene: TRBV6-8
CDR3 protein: ASSYLAGNTEAF